These 9 T cell receptor beta chains were all obtained from the same sample, sequenced in a study of technical replicates of blood from a handful of donors. Sequencing was performed with immunoSEQ multiplex PCR; in TCRdb, only in-frame clones are kept and a portion is missing. Here the sample spans just under 45,000 clones, approximately 96% being singletons. The sequencing sample was made of T cells isolated from PBMCs. These receptors originate from a human donor in good health.

The chain carries TRBV7-2 and TRBJ1-1; D ambiguous. The CDR3 totals 13 residues. The V gene's germline CDR1 is SGHTA and CDR2 FQGNSA. Trimming took 3 bases from V and 0 from J, leaving 5 bases between them. The CDR3 DNA reads as TGTGCCAGCAGCTTCTACCTGAACACTGAAGCTTTCTTT. It encodes CASSFYLNTEAFF.

The chain carries TRBV27 and TRBJ1-1, with 8 bases matching TRBD1. CDR3 length: 15 residues. With V trimmed by 11 bases and J by 2 bases, 13 bases remained unmatched. Per the germline V gene, CDR1 is MNHEY and CDR2 is SMNVEV (reference sequence). In DNA, the CDR3 is TGTGCCTTCCCCTCAGGGGGCGCATCTAACACTGAAGCTTTCTTT. Residues: CAFPSGGASNTEAFF.

The rearrangement uses TRBV7-2 and TRBJ2-7; TRBD2 is a possible D gene (5 bases). V was cut by 8 bases and J by 7 bases, with 12 bases left in between. Germline CDR1 SGHTA, CDR2 FQGNSA. This CDR3 contains 11 residues. CDR3: CASDAGEEQYF. The CDR3, as DNA: TGTGCCAGCGATGCGGGTGAAGAGCAGTACTTC.

This chain's CDR3 is CASLFESSYNEQFF. CDR3 DNA sequence: TGTGCCAGCCTGTTCGAGAGCTCCTACAATGAGCAGTTCTTC. The chain uses TRBV2 and TRBJ2-1; the D is unclear. Germline V CDR1 and CDR2: SNHLY, FYNNEI. The CDR3 is 14 amino acids. V was clipped by 8 bases and J by 0 bases, with 11 bases between them.

The J gene is TRBJ2-7, the V gene TRBV11-2; no reliable D call. In germline, CDR1 is SGHAT, CDR2 FQNNGV. Trimming removed 1 base from V and 2 bases from J, with 6 bases in between. The CDR3 totals 13 residues. The CDR3 coding sequence is TGTGCCAGCAGCTTAGGCGAAGCCTACGAGCAGTACTTC. Translating gives CASSLGEAYEQYF.

This rearrangement joins TRBV4-1 to TRBJ1-1; D may be TRBD1 (6 bases). The germline CDR1 and CDR2 sequences are MGHRA and YSYEKL. CDR3 size: 13 residues. V was pared by 4 bases and J by 6 bases, with 12 bases between. The CDR3, as DNA: TGCGCCAGCAGCCGGGGAGGGGGGGCTGAAGCTTTCTTT. Its translation: CASSRGGGAEAFF.

CDR3 bases: TGCGCCAGCAGCCAACATAACCTCGGGACAGGGTACCAAGAGACCCAGTACTTC. Its protein product is CASSQHNLGTGYQETQYF. This chain uses TRBV4-1 with TRBJ2-5; 9 nucleotides match TRBD1. J was trimmed by 0 bases and V by 2 bases; bases with no gene match: 10. Germline CDR1 MGHRA, CDR2 YSYEKL. CDR3 length equals 18 residues.

The chain carries TRBV5-1 and TRBJ1-5, with D possibly TRBD1 on 5 matching bases. This CDR3 is 13 amino acids long. V lost 4 bases and J 1 base, leaving 6 bases between the germline ends. Germline V gene lookup returns CDR1 SGHRS and CDR2 YFSETQ. The CDR3 DNA follows: TGCGCCAGCAGCAGGGGAAGCAATCAGCCCCAGCATTTT. Translation: CASSRGSNQPQHF.

The rearrangement links TRBV6-1 to TRBJ1-1; D perhaps matches TRBD1 (6 bases). The CDR3 length is 14 residues. Between the trimmed V and J ends, which lost 5 bases and 1 base, there was a span of 11 bases. The V gene's germline CDR1 is MNHNS and CDR2 SASEGT. The DNA for the CDR3 is TGTGCCAGCAGTCAACAGGGAGAGAACACTGAAGCTTTCTTT. Protein sequence: CASSQQGENTEAFF.